These 7 T cell receptor beta chains originate from one sample sequenced in a study of cytomegalovirus exposure and HLA in healthy donors. The study ran its PCR with 60 Vbeta and 13 Jbeta primers. Produced via immunoSEQ multiplex PCR; TCRdb's table is partial and in-frame only. The data contain around 120,000 clones, 60% to 80% of them singletons. The material sequenced was PBMCs. The receptors come from a man aged 50 to 59 in good health and CMV-seropositive.

The CDR3 is CASSSVQGARETQYF. The CDR3 region has the DNA TGTGCCAGCAGCTCGGTGCAGGGGGCGCGGGAGACCCAGTACTTC. The chain recombines TRBV5-5 with TRBJ2-5, with 8 bases identical to TRBD1. Losses at the gene ends were 3 bases for V and 5 bases for J; bases not matched to a gene: 9. The germline gives CDR1 SGHKS, CDR2 YYEKEE (reference sequence). This CDR3 comprises 15 residues. Drawing the rest from reference TRBV5-5 and TRBJ2-5, the complete variable domain is DAGVTQSPTHLIKTRGQQVTLRCSPISGHKSVSWYQQVLGQGPQFIFQYYEKEERGRGNFPDRFSARQFPNYSSELNVNALLLGDSALYLCASSSVQGARETQYFGPGTRLLVL.

This clone has only one observation. This chain joins TRBV6-6 and TRBJ2-2; D uncertain. CDR1 and CDR2 (germline): MNHNY, SVGAGI (reference sequence). Trimming pared 2 bases from V and 4 bases from J, leaving 5 bases between. There are 13 residues in the CDR3. The CDR3 here is CASSYLVTGELFF. CDR3 sequence (DNA): TGTGCCAGCAGTTACCTAGTCACCGGGGAGCTGTTTTTT.

The chain employs TRBV5-6 and TRBJ2-3; maybe TRBD1 (5 bases). Trimming pared 8 bases from V and 0 bases from J, leaving 16 bases between. The V gene's germline CDR1 is SGHDT and CDR2 YYEEEE. The CDR3 extends over 15 amino acids. The CDR3 sequence is CASTVRTSSTDTQYF. As DNA, the CDR3 is TGTGCCAGTACCGTTAGGACATCTAGCACAGATACGCAGTATTTT.

The rearrangement links TRBV27 to TRBJ1-5; 8 positions agree with TRBD1. V dropped 4 bases and J dropped 7; count of bases not matched to a gene: 6. The V gene's germline CDR1 is MNHEY and CDR2 SMNVEV (reference sequence). CDR3 length: 14 amino acids. CDR3 DNA sequence: TGTGCCAGCAGTTCTCAGGGGGCCTGGCAGCCCCAGCATTTT. It encodes CASSSQGAWQPQHF.

The V and J genes are TRBV6-5 and TRBJ1-2, with D perhaps TRBD1 (5 bases). The CDR3 extends over 16 amino acids. The V end was cut by 2 bases, the J end by 8 bases, with 21 bases between. The germline CDR1 and CDR2 sequences are MNHEY and SVGAGI. CDR3 in amino acids: CASSYDRRDLIGGYTF. The CDR3 nucleotides read TGTGCCAGCAGTTACGATAGGAGGGACCTAATAGGAGGCTACACCTTC.

The V and J genes are TRBV25-1 and TRBJ1-1, with D tentatively TRBD1 (6 bases). Germline CDR1 MGHDK, CDR2 SYGVNS. The CDR3 covers 14 residues. V was cut by 7 bases and J by 6 bases, with 18 bases left in between. The DNA of the CDR3 is TGTGCCAGCACGCCCCTTCAGGGGTTATCTGAAGCTTTCTTT. Residues: CASTPLQGLSEAFF. Together with reference TRBV25-1 and TRBJ1-1, the CDR3 gives the full variable domain: EADIYQTPRYLVIGTGKKITLECSQTMGHDKMYWYQQDPGMELHLIHYSYGVNSTEKGDLSSESTVSRIRTEHFPLTLESARPSHTSQYLCASTPLQGLSEAFFGQGTRLTVV.

V and J are TRBV6-1 and TRBJ1-5, with a weak D call TRBD1 (6 bases). V lost 2 bases to trimming and J lost 0 bases, with 11 bases between them. CDR1 is MNHNS, CDR2 SASEGT, per germline. The CDR3 consists of 16 residues. Here the CDR3 reads CASSESGVYSNQPQHF. For the CDR3, the DNA is TGTGCCAGCAGTGAATCAGGGGTCTATAGCAATCAGCCCCAGCATTTT.